This is a list of T cell receptor beta chains from one sample in a study of blood T cell repertoires in COVID-19. Sequencing used immunoSEQ multiplex PCR; TCRdb keeps in-frame clones, though not all of them. Counted here are hundreds of thousands of clones, 90% occurring once; the ten biggest clones make up approximately 2.5%. Sequencing was done on a sample of PBMCs or T cells enriched from blood (not recorded which). These receptors all come from a man between 60 and 75 years old who had recovered from COVID-19. Each CDR3 is given with its conserved first and last residue. Fields, in order: V gene, J gene, CDR3 protein.

TRBV11-2,TRBJ2-7,CASSFTSGAGEQYF
TRBV6-2/TRBV6-3,TRBJ1-5,CASSPRGGPRGEQPQHF
TRBV5-5,TRBJ1-5,CASSGGQGNQPQHF
TRBV5-6,TRBJ2-6,CASRRRPGTGSGANVLTF
TRBV11-3,TRBJ2-7,CASSPQHSYEQYF
TRBV7-9,TRBJ1-6,CASSHDRVGSPLHF
TRBV24-1,TRBJ2-2,CATMPGGGGELFF
TRBV7-6,TRBJ1-5,CASSLGPGSNQPQHF
TRBV7-9,TRBJ2-3,CASSSWTARDRGSDTQYF
TRBV18,TRBJ2-6,CASSQNSGRQRGANVLTF
TRBV7-7,TRBJ2-5,CASSPGQGAFETQYF
TRBV27,TRBJ2-7,CASSWASGRYEQYF
TRBV7-9,TRBJ1-2,CASSHPVTTGGYTF
TRBV6-5,TRBJ1-6,CASRTQGHYNSPLHF
TRBV3-1/TRBV3-2,TRBJ2-1,CASSPQVAFLGNEQFF
TRBV6-5,TRBJ1-6,CASRGRDNNSPLHF
TRBV11-3,TRBJ2-7,CASATGNGEQYF
TRBV6-2/TRBV6-3,TRBJ2-7,CASSEERASGHYEQYF
TRBV6-1,TRBJ2-1,CASSDPETSGSLYEQFF
TRBV7-8,TRBJ2-1,CASSSRSLTGDEQFF
TRBV28,TRBJ1-1,CASSLSRWGQLNTEAFF
TRBV6-2/TRBV6-3,TRBJ2-7,CASSREPRDEQYF
TRBV5-3,TRBJ2-7,CVDKGEYF
TRBV6-5,TRBJ2-5,CASSHGQGETQYF
TRBV5-5,TRBJ2-3,CASSLVIASTDTQYF
TRBV5-1,TRBJ2-1,CASSASGGVEFF
TRBV10-3,TRBJ1-3,CAISEGSGSGNTIYF
TRBV5-6,TRBJ2-7,CASSLGLTYEQYF
TRBV9,TRBJ1-4,CASSPGGQTNEKLFF
TRBV4-3,TRBJ2-5,CASSQGTAGGETQYF
TRBV6-5,TRBJ1-3,CASSRTGAGNTIYF
TRBV14,TRBJ1-3,CASSHWITGPGNTIYF
TRBV11-2,TRBJ2-7,CASSPGGGQSSYEQYF
TRBV15,TRBJ2-1,CATSGSGRAWDEQFF
TRBV3-1/TRBV3-2,TRBJ2-3,CASSQVAGGPWDTQYF
TRBV5-5,TRBJ2-1,CASSTGTGVYNEQFF
TRBV5-4,TRBJ1-1,CASSQTLTSTAEAFF
TRBV19,TRBJ1-5,CASGRTGAAVQPQHF
TRBV6-5,TRBJ1-6,CASRGSNRGHSPLHF
TRBV10-3,TRBJ1-5,CATWDSYSNQPQHF
TRBV11-2,TRBJ2-7,CASMKRSEQYF
TRBV27,TRBJ2-1,CASTGGSEQFF
TRBV5-5,TRBJ1-1,CASSFTGTGNTEAFF
TRBV28,TRBJ2-2,CASTRLAGGNTGELFF